This TCR beta chain comes out of a study of neoadjuvant nivolumab and ipilimumab in lung cancer (dated by TCRdb to the early 2020s). Regarding the research as a whole: Nivolumab was administered intravenously at 3 mg/kg on days 1, 15 and 29, and in the combination arm ipilimumab 1 mg/kg was added on day 1 only. The primary trial endpoint was the major pathologic response (MPR) rate in the intention-to-treat population in each study arm. Of the approximately 43 patients with operable NSCLC treated in the trial, around 23 were randomized to nivolumab monotherapy and 21 to nivolumab plus ipilimumab. TCR repertoires in pretherapy (baseline) peripheral blood were compared with TCR repertoires in tumors resected at surgery after neoadjuvant immune checkpoint blockade. Matched pretherapy and resected tumor pairs were analyzed from seven patients, of whom four had been treated with nivolumab and three with nivolumab plus ipilimumab. General findings and caveats noted by the study authors: No significant correlation was found between TCR clonality and pathologic tumor regression, and only a single major-pathologic-response sample was available for the analysis of TCR clonality versus pathologic tumor regression. Greater TCR richness and clonality were observed in resected tumors than in tumor-adjacent uninvolved lung, and increases were observed in more dual-therapy-treated tumors. From pretherapy to surgery, increases in tumor T-cell richness and clonality were observed in three of three dual-therapy tumors but in only two of four nivolumab-treated tumors. TCR sequencing was performed in a small number of samples. Pretherapy blood TCR richness correlated positively with richness in tumors resected after neoadjuvant therapy (Spearman R = 0.82).

This clone occurred a few times. The antigen it binds to is not known. Qualities for individual bases were not recorded, and no much larger clone is one base off. V loses 3 bases of germline sequence and J loses 5 bases, and the interval between the two ends is 8 bases. Measured from the cysteine to the phenylalanine, the CDR3 is 13 residues long. The sequence is cut down to CDR3 DNA, 39 bases in frame from base 1. The germline V gene (reference sequence) gives CDR1 as LNHDA and CDR2 as SQIVND. The sample's time point label is to be understood as: pretherapy, before neoadjuvant immune checkpoint inhibitors. Samples came from the phase 2 randomized NEOSTAR trial, which tested neoadjuvant nivolumab or nivolumab plus ipilimumab followed by surgery in operable NSCLC. Libraries were made using the immunoSEQ multiplex PCR assay. Turning to the authors' computational methods: Richness and clonality were used to summarize the repertoires, and clones that significantly expanded or contracted between pre- and post-therapy samples were identified. This immuneACCESS table, as held by TCRdb, lists in-frame sequences with V and J called but not all clones. Of the missing ones, under half trace to an unresolved V gene in checked studies; the others have no known cause. The DNA gave D and trimming, while V, J and clone size come from that table. Within this sample are tens of thousands of clones, with over 80% of them counted one time only. The top ten clones comprise 5.5% to 7.5% of the sample.

The sample was peripheral blood, taken before neoadjuvant nivolumab, alone or with ipilimumab. This TCR derives from an adult with non-small cell lung cancer. The chain couples TRBV19 to TRBJ1-5; no D segment can be confidently identified. The DNA reads as follows: TGTGCCAGTAGTATCAGAAACGATCAGCCCCAGCATTTT. Its protein reads: CASSIRNDQPQHF.